The subject of this entry is one T cell receptor beta chain. The entry originates in a study of cytomegalovirus exposure and HLA in healthy donors. The germline V gene encodes CDR1 SGHVS and CDR2 FNYEAQ. CDR3 length: 16 amino acids. V shed 5 bases and J shed 2 bases, with 19 bases lying between them. The assay was immunoSEQ multiplex PCR, and TCRdb's table has in-frame clones only and misses some. The data show more than 110,000 clones, with about nine tenths seen just once and less than 3.5% held by the top ten. Sequences were obtained from PBMCs. This TCR derives from a man between 18 and 29 years old in good health and CMV-seronegative. The chain carries TRBV7-6 and TRBJ2-7; the D gene is possibly TRBD2 (8 bases). The CDR3 DNA reads as TGTGCCAGCAGCCCCGGGAGGGGGCGAGGGACCTACGAGCAGTACTTC. Amino acid sequence: CASSPGRGRGTYEQYF.